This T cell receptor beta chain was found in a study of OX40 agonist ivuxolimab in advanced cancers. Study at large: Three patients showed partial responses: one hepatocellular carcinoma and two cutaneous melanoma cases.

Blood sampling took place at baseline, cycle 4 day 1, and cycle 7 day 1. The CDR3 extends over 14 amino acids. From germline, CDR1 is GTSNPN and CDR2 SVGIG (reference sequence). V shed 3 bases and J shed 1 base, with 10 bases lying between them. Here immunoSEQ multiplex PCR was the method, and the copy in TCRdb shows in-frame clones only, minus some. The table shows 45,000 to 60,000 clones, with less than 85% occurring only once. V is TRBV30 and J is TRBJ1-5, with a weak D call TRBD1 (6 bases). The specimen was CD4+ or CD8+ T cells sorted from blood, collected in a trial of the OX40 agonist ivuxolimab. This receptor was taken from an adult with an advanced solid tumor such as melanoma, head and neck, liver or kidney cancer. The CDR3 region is CAWSDGQSNQPQHF. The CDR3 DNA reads TGTGCCTGGAGCGACGGACAGAGCAATCAGCCCCAGCATTTT.